The entry that follows covers one TCR beta chain sequence. The data are from a study of blood T cell repertoires in COVID-19. Study-level background: COVID-19 samples collected from the United States, Italy and Spain covered acute and convalescent phases. From T cells, B-cell-depleted T cells, or PBMCs came the material, which was cDNA or gDNA.

Germline-derived CDR1 and CDR2 are MNHNS and SASEGT. Trimming took off 4 bases at V and 4 bases at J, with 17 bases between the two ends. The CDR3 covers 16 residues. In the authors' workflow: Reference gene primer amplification yielded estimated nucleated cell counts. This table comes from immunoSEQ multiplex PCR, and its TCRdb copy is limited to in-frame clones, with some not included. V, J and clone size are taken as reported in that table, and D and trimming were inferred from the DNA itself. This table holds 100,000 to 150,000 clones, about 83% found once. Sequences were obtained from peripheral blood. The sequence derives from a man aged 55 to 70 with acute or convalescent COVID-19. J is TRBJ2-1 and V is TRBV6-1; perhaps TRBD1 as D (6 bases). CDR3 DNA sequence: TGTGCCAGCAGTGCACGGGACACAATCGGGTACAATGAGCAGTTCTTC. Translating it yields CASSARDTIGYNEQFF.